This T cell receptor beta chain is drawn from a study of blood T cell repertoires in COVID-19. Measured with immunoSEQ multiplex PCR; TCRdb has only the in-frame clones, and not every one. The sample holds about 200,000 clones, around 85% seen once. The CDR3 spans 17 residues. Germline V gives CDR1 LGHNA, CDR2 YSLEER. V trimming: 0 bases; J trimming: 4 bases; junction bases outside the gene matches: 10. The clonotype originates from a man aged 60 to 75 with COVID-19, enrolled during active disease. J is TRBJ1-2 and V is TRBV4-3, with 8 bases aligning to TRBD1. Material: peripheral blood. The CDR3 here is CASSQEGGVTGVYGYTF. CDR3 sequence (DNA): TGCGCCAGCAGCCAAGAGGGCGGGGTGACAGGGGTCTATGGCTACACCTTC.